The 7 T cell receptor beta chains in this list originate from one sample, sequenced in a study of response to subunit inactivated influenza vaccine. One entry per CDR3 protein, called by TCRdb with MiXCR from the RT-PCR reads. This table holds over 150,000 distinct CDR3 sequences, under 13% found once. This sample comprised non-naive T cells sorted from PBMCs, obtained 45 days after vaccination. These receptors were obtained from a man between 45 and 60 years old who received an inactivated influenza vaccine.

This chain connects TRBV7-8 to TRBJ2-1; 7 nucleotides align to TRBD1. The V gene end was trimmed by 5 bases and the J gene end by 5 bases; junction bases not matched to a gene: 12. CDR1 SGHVS and CDR2 FQNEAQ come from the germline V gene. This CDR3 has 16 residues. The CDR3 reads CASSGPGQTLDNEQFF. CDR3 bases: TGTGCCAGCAGCGGACCGGGACAGACATTAGACAATGAGCAGTTCTTC.

V gene TRBV28 combines with J gene TRBJ2-1; 14 nucleotides agree with TRBD2. The length of the CDR3 is 17 residues. Germline V gives CDR1 MDHEN, CDR2 SYDVKM. The junction had 4 bases not matched to a gene; V was cut back by 6 bases and J by 0 bases. CDR3 DNA: TGTGCCAGCAGAGGGACTAGCGGGAGTTTCTCCTACAATGAGCAGTTCTTC. Protein product: CASRGTSGSFSYNEQFF. Using reference TRBV28 and TRBJ2-1 for the parts outside the CDR3, the full variable domain is DVKVTQSSRYLVKRTGEKVFLECVQDMDHENMFWYRQDPGLGLRLIYFSYDVKMKEKGDIPEGYSVSREKKERFSLILESASTNQTSMYLCASRGTSGSFSYNEQFFGPGTRLTVL.

This clonotype has a handful of counts. V is TRBV20-1 and J is TRBJ2-3; TRBD1 might be the D (5 bases). Germline CDR1 reads DFQATT; CDR2 reads SNEGSKA (reference sequence). Trimming shortened V by 6 bases and J by 0 bases, and 13 bases separated the two germline ends. This CDR3 spans 14 amino acids. CDR3 region: CSARQQISTDTQYF. CDR3 nucleotides: TGCAGTGCCAGACAGCAAATTAGCACAGATACGCAGTATTTT.

This clonotype has just a few counts. This chain joins TRBV4-1 and TRBJ1-1, with a tentative D call TRBD1 (5 bases). This CDR3 is built from 16 residues. V gave up 0 bases and J gave up 3 bases, with 14 bases separating them. The germline V gene has CDR1 MGHRA and CDR2 YSYEKL. The CDR3 loop is CASSQEGGRVDTEAFF. The CDR3 DNA reads TGCGCCAGCAGCCAAGAAGGCGGCAGGGTCGACACTGAAGCTTTCTTT.

Ten or more counts support this clonotype. The chain joins TRBV24-1 to TRBJ2-5; D call uncertain. Trimming pared 1 base from V and 2 bases from J, leaving 7 bases between. The CDR3 length is 14 residues. Germline CDR1 KGHDR, CDR2 SFDVKD. The CDR3 DNA reads TGTGCCACCAGTGATTTAGGCGGACAAGAGACCCAGTACTTC. Amino acids: CATSDLGGQETQYF.

This rearrangement joins TRBV29-1 to TRBJ1-2; no clear D gene. The CDR3 extends over 13 amino acids. Trimming left V 1 base short and J 7 bases short, with 13 bases between. The germline gives CDR1 SQVTM, CDR2 ANQGSEA. CDR3 sequence reads: CSVEGQREGGYTF. DNA of the CDR3: TGCAGCGTTGAAGGCCAAAGGGAGGGTGGCTACACCTTC.

V gene TRBV5-6 combines with J gene TRBJ2-7; 9 bases match TRBD1. Unmatched junction bases numbered 4, after V lost 4 bases and J lost 2 bases. The germline gives CDR1 SGHDT, CDR2 YYEEEE. The CDR3 sequence is 14 residues long. The CDR3, as DNA: TGTGCCAGCAGCATCCGGGACAGGGCCTACGAGCAGTACTTC. Encoded protein: CASSIRDRAYEQYF.